The 3 T cell receptor beta chains reported below all come from one sample, sequenced in a study of OX40 agonist ivuxolimab in advanced cancers. Data came from immunoSEQ multiplex PCR; TCRdb stores just in-frame clones and leaves some out. The sample has 45,000 to 65,000 clones; around 82% are singletons. The material sequenced was CD4+ or CD8+ T cells sorted from blood, taken in a trial of the OX40 agonist ivuxolimab. The receptors come from an adult with an advanced solid tumor such as melanoma, head and neck, liver or kidney cancer.

The chain recombines TRBV5-1 with TRBJ1-2; D unclear. CDR1 and CDR2 from the germline V gene are SGHRS and YFSETQ. V was cut by 0 bases and J by 4 bases, with 16 bases left in between. The length of the CDR3 is 16 residues. CDR3 nucleotides: TGCGCCAGCAGCTTGGGCGGGTCTTTGTCTAGCTATGGCTACACCTTC. Its translation: CASSLGGSLSSYGYTF. Combining the CDR3 with reference TRBV5-1 and TRBJ1-2 gives the whole variable domain KAGVTQTPRYLIKTRGQQVTLSCSPISGHRSVSWYQQTPGQGLQFLFEYFSETQRNKGNFPGRFSGRQFSNSRSEMNVSTLELGDSALYLCASSLGGSLSSYGYTFGSGTRLTVV.

This CDR3 reads CATSRANGELFF. The CDR3 DNA follows: TGTGCCACCAGCAGAGCGAACGGGGAGCTGTTTTTT. This chain links TRBV15 with TRBJ2-2, with unresolved D. This CDR3 region has 12 residues. Between the trimmed V and J ends, which lost 1 base and 7 bases, there was a span of 4 bases. The germline V gene encodes CDR1 LNHNV and CDR2 YYDKDF (reference sequence).

The chain couples TRBV18 to TRBJ2-3, with D perhaps matching TRBD1 (5 bases). This CDR3 region has 15 residues. Germline assignment: CDR1 KGHSH and CDR2 LQKENI. The germline V and J ends were trimmed by 4 bases and 1 base, with 12 bases remaining between them. Written as DNA, the CDR3 is TGTGCCAGCTCACTTCAGGGTAGGGGCACAGATACGCAGTATTTT. This gives the protein CASSLQGRGTDTQYF.